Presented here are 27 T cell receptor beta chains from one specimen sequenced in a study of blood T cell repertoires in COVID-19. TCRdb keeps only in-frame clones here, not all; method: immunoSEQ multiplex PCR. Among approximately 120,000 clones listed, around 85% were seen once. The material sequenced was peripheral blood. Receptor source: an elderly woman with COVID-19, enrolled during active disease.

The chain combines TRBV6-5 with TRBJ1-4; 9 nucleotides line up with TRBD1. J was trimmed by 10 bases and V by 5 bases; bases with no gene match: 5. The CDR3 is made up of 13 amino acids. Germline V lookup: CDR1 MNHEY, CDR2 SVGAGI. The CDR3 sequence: CASSRGQGTKLFF. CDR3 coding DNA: TGTGCCAGCAGTCGGGGACAGGGAACAAAACTGTTTTTT.

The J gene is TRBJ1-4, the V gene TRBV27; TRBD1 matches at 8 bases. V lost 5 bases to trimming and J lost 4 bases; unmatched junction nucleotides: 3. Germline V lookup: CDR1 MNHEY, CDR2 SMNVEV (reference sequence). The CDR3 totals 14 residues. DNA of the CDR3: TGTGCCAGCAGTCGGACAGGGAGTAATGAAAAACTGTTTTTT. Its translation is CASSRTGSNEKLFF.

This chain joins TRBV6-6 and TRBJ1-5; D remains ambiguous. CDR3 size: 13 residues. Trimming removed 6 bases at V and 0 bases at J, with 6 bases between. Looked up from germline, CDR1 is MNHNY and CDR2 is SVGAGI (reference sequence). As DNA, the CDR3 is TGTGCCAGCAGCCGTAATAGCAATCAGCCCCAGCATTTT. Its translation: CASSRNSNQPQHF.

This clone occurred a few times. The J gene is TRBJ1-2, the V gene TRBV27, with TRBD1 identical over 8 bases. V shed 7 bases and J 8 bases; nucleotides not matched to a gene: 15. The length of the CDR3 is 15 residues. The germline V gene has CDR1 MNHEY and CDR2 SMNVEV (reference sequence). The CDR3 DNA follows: TGTGCCAGCATGGAGACAGGGGACCGCATGTGGGGCTACACCTTC. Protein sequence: CASMETGDRMWGYTF.

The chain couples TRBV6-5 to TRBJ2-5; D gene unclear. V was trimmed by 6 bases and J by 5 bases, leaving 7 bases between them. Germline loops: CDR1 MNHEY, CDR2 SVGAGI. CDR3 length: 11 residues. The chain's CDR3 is CASRYMETQYF. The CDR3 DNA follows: TGTGCCAGCAGGTATATGGAGACCCAGTACTTC.

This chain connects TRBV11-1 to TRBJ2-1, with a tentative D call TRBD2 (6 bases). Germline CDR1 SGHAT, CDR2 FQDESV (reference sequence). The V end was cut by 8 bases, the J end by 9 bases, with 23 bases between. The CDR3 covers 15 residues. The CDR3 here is CASEHGSLFLGEQFF. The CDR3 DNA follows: TGTGCCAGCGAACACGGGAGCCTGTTTCTCGGTGAGCAGTTCTTC.

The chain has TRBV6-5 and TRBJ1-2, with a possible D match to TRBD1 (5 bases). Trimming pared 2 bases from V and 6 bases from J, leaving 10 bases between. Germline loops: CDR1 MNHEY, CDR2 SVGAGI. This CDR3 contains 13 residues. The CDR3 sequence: CASSYRAGNGYTF. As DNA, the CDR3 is TGTGCCAGCAGTTACAGGGCAGGGAATGGCTACACCTTC.

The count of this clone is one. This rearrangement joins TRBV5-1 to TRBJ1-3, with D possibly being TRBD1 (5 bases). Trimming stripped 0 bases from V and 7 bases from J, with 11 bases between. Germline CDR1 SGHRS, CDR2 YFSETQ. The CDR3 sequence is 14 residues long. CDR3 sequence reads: CASSLAGLGNTIYF. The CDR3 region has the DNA TGCGCCAGCAGCTTGGCAGGGTTAGGGAACACCATATATTTT.

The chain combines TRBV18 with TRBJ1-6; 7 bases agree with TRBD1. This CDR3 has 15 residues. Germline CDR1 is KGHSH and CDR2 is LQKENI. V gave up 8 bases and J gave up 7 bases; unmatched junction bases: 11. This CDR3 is CASTRDRVPNSPLHF. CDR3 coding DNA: TGTGCCAGCACCCGGGACAGAGTACCAAATTCACCCCTCCACTTT.

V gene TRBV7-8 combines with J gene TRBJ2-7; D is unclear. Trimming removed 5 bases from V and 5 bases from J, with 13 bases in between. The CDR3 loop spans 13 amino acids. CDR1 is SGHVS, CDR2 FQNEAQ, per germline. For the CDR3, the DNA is TGTGCCAGCAGCCCCCGGTCCCTACACGAGCAGTACTTC. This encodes CASSPRSLHEQYF.

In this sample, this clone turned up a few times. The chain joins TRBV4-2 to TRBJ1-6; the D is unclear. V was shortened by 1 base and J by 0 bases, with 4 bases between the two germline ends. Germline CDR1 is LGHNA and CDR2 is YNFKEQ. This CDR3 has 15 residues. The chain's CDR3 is CASSQGSSYNSPLHF. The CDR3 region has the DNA TGTGCCAGCAGCCAAGGGAGCTCCTATAATTCACCCCTCCACTTT.

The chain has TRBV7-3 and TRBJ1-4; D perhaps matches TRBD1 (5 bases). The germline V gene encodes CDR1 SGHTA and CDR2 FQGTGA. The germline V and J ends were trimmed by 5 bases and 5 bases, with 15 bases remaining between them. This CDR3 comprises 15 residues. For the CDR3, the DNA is TGTGCCAGCAGCGAGACCGGGACTAAGAATGAAAAACTGTTTTTT. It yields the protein CASSETGTKNEKLFF. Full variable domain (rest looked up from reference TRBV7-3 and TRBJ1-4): GAGVSQTPSNKVTEKGKYVELRCDPISGHTALYWYRQSLGQGPEFLIYFQGTGAADDSGLPNDRFFAVRPEGSVSTLKIQRTERGDSAVYLCASSETGTKNEKLFFGSGTQLSVL.

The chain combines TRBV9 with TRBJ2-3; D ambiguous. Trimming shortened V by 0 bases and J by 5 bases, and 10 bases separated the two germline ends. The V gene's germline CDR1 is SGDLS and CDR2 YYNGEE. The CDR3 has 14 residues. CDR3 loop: CASSVGSIRDTQYF. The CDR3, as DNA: TGTGCCAGCAGCGTAGGGAGCATCCGAGATACGCAGTATTTT.

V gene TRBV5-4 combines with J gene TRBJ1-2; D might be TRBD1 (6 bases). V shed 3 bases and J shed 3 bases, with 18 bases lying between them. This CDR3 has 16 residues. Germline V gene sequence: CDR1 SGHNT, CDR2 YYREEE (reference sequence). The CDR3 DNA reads TGTGCCAGCAGCTGGGGGTCCAGACAGGAAGACTATGGCTACACCTTC. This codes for CASSWGSRQEDYGYTF.

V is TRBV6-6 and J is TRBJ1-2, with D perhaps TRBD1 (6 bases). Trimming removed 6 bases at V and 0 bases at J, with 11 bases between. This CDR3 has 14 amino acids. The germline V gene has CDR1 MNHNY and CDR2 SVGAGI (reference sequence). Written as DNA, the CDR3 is TGTGCCAGCAGCAACAGGGAAGCTAACTATGGCTACACCTTC. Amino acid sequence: CASSNREANYGYTF.

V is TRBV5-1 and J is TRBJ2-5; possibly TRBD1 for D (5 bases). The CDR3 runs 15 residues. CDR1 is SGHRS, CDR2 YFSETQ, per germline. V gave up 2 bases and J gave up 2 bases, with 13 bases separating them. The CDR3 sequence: CASSFSQGQQETQYF. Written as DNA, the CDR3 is TGCGCCAGCAGCTTTTCCCAGGGCCAACAAGAGACCCAGTACTTC.

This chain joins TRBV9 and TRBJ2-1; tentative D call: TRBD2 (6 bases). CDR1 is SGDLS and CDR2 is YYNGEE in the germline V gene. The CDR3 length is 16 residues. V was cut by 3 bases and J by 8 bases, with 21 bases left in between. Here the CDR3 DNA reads TGTGCCAGCAGCGCAGTTTGGGGACTTCCCCGCCATGAGCAGTTCTTC. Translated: CASSAVWGLPRHEQFF.

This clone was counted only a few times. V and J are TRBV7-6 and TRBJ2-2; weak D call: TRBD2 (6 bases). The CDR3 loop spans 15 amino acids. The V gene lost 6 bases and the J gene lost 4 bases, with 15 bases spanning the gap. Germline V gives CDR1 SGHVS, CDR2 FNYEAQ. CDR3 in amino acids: CASSYSGSGTGELFF. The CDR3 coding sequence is TGTGCCAGCAGTTACAGCGGGTCGGGCACCGGGGAGCTGTTTTTT.

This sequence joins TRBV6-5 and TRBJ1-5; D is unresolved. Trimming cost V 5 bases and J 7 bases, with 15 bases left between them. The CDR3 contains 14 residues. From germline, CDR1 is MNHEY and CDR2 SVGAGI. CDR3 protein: CASSQPGYGQPQHF. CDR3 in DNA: TGTGCCAGCAGTCAACCAGGTTATGGACAGCCCCAGCATTTT.

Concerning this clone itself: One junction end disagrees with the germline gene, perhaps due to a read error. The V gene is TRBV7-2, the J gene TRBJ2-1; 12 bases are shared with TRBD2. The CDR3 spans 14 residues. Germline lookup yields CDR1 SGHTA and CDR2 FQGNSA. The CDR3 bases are TGTGCCAGCAGCCTAGCGGGAGGGCCTAATGAGCAGTTCTTC. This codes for CASSLAGGPNEQFF.

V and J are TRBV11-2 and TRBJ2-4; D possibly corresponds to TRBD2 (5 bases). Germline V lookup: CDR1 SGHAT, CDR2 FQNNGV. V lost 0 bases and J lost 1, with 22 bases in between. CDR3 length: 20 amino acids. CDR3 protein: CASSLELARFRPAAKNIQYF. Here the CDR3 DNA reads TGTGCCAGCAGCTTAGAGCTAGCCCGTTTTAGACCAGCGGCCAAAAACATTCAGTACTTC.

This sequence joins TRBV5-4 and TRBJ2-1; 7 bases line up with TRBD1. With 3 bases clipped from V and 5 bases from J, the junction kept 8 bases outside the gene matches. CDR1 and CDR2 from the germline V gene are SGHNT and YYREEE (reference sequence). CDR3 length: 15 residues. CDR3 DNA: TGTGCCAGCAGCTCTCCCGGGACAGATAACAATGAGCAGTTCTTC. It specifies CASSSPGTDNNEQFF.

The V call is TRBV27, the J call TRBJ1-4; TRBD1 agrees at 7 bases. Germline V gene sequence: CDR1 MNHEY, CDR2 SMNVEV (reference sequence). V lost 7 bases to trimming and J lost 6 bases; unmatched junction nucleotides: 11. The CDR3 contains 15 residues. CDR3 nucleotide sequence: TGTGCCAGCACCCCTAGGGCAGGGGGAGATGAAAAACTGTTTTTT. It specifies CASTPRAGGDEKLFF.

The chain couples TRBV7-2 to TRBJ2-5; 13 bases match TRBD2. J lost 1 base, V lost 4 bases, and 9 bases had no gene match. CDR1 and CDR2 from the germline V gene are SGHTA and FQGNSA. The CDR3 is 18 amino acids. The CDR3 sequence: CASSSGLLAGGTQETQYF. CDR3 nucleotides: TGTGCCAGCAGCTCAGGCCTACTAGCGGGAGGGACCCAAGAGACCCAGTACTTC.

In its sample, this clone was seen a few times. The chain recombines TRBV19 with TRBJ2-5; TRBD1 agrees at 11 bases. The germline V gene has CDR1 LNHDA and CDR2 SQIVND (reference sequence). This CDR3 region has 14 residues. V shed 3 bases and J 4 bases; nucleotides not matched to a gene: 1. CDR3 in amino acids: CASSIGQGAETQYF. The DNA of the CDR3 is TGTGCCAGTAGTATCGGACAGGGGGCAGAGACCCAGTACTTC.

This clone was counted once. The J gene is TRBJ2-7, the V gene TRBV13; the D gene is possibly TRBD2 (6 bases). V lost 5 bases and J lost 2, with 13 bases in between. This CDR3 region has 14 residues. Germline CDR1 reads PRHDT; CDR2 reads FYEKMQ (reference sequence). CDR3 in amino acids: CASSPGLNPYEQYF. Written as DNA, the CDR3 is TGTGCCAGCAGCCCGGGACTCAATCCCTACGAGCAGTACTTC.

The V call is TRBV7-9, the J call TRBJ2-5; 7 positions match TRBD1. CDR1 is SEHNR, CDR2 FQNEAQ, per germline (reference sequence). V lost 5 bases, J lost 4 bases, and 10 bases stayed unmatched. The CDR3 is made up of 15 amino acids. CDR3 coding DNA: TGTGCCAGCAGCCTCGCAGGGGGTGAGGGAGAGACCCAGTACTTC. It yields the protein CASSLAGGEGETQYF.